Presented here are 4 T cell receptor beta chains from one specimen sequenced in a study of T cell responses to AZD1222 COVID-19 vaccine. Produced via immunoSEQ multiplex PCR; TCRdb's table is partial and in-frame only. This table holds around 130,000 clones, 70% to 90% found once. Sequencing used peripheral blood, obtained 28 days after the second AZD1222 dose. The receptors come from an adult who received the AZD1222 COVID-19 vaccine.

V is TRBV18 and J is TRBJ2-7, with 8 bases lining up with TRBD1. CDR3 length: 14 residues. J was trimmed by 6 bases and V by 6 bases; bases with no gene match: 10. Germline CDR1 is KGHSH and CDR2 is LQKENI. The CDR3 loop is CASSEQTGAGEQYF. CDR3 DNA: TGTGCCAGCTCGGAGCAGACAGGGGCGGGCGAGCAGTACTTC.

This chain uses TRBV5-4 with TRBJ1-1; D gene unclear. Germline V CDR1 and CDR2: SGHNT, YYREEE (reference sequence). V lost 0 bases, J lost 0 bases, and 3 bases lay in between. The CDR3 runs to 13 residues. The CDR3 bases are TGTGCCAGCAGCTTGGAGGTGAACACTGAAGCTTTCTTT. This sequence encodes CASSLEVNTEAFF. The whole variable domain, remainder taken from reference TRBV5-4 and TRBJ1-1, is ETGVTQSPTHLIKTRGQQVTLRCSSQSGHNTVSWYQQALGQGPQFIFQYYREEENGRGNFPPRFSGLQFPNYSSELNVNALELDDSALYLCASSLEVNTEAFFGQGTRLTVV.

The gene calls are TRBV9 and TRBJ2-5; D possibly corresponds to TRBD1 (5 bases). Germline loops: CDR1 SGDLS, CDR2 YYNGEE. Trimming removed 0 bases at V and 3 bases at J, with 15 bases between. This CDR3 comprises 16 residues. CDR3 DNA sequence: TGTGCCAGCAGCGTAGCAGGCAGCCTAGGGGAAGAGACCCAGTACTTC. Its protein product is CASSVAGSLGEETQYF. The variable domain in full, with the rest retrieved from reference TRBV9 and TRBJ2-5, is DSGVTQTPKHLITATGQRVTLRCSPRSGDLSVYWYQQSLDQGLQFLIQYYNGEERAKGNILERFSAQQFPDLHSELNLSSLELGDSALYFCASSVAGSLGEETQYFGPGTRLLVL.

In its sample, this clone was seen once. The V and J genes are TRBV27 and TRBJ2-5; D could derive from TRBD1 or TRBD2 (5 bases each). The length of the CDR3 is 13 residues. V was shortened by 6 bases and J by 5 bases, with 13 bases between the two germline ends. Germline assignment: CDR1 MNHEY and CDR2 SMNVEV (reference sequence). This CDR3 reads CASRGTGGETQYF. The CDR3 nucleotides read TGTGCCAGCAGGGGAACAGGAGGCGAGACCCAGTACTTC.